This T cell receptor (beta chain) was recovered during a study of T cell repertoires in cytomegalovirus infection. Study-wide background: CMV infection plus the matching HLA type was flagged by public TCR beta signatures.

This CDR3 comprises 17 residues. The V end was cut by 2 bases, the J end by 0 bases, with 14 bases between. Looked up from germline, CDR1 is SGHTA and CDR2 is FQGNSA. The sample holds a few counts of this clonotype. Its antigen is not identified. Study-wide points: Ex vivo responses were dominated by HLA-C-restricted CMV-specific TCR beta clonotypes.

A single record per CDR3 protein comes from TCRdb applying MiXCR to the reads. The sample consists of around 740,000 distinct CDR3 sequences, 35% of them appearing once. Sequences were obtained from PBMCs. The chain uses TRBV7-2 and TRBJ2-1; tentative D call: TRBD2 (5 bases). This TCR derives from a human donor in good health (CMV status not recorded). Some clones in this sample may be carry-over from other donors' samples. The CDR3 DNA sequence: TGTGCCAGCAGCTTAAGGACGTTAGCGCTCTCCTACAATGAGCAGTTCTTC. Translation: CASSLRTLALSYNEQFF.